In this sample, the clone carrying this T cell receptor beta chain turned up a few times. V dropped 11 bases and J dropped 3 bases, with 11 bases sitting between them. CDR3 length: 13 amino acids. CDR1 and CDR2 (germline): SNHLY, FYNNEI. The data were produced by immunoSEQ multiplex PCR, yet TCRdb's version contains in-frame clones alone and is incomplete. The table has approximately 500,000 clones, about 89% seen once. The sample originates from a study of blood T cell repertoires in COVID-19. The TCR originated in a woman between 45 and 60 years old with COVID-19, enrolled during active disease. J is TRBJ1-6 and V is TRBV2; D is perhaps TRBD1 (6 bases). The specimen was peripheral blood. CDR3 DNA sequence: TGTGCCGGCCACAGGGTCTATAATTCACCCCTCCACTTT. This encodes CAGHRVYNSPLHF.